A single sample gave rise to the 7 T cell receptor beta chains below, sequenced in a study of PD-1 blockade in classical Hodgkin lymphoma. Some clones are missing from TCRdb's copy, which holds only in-frame ones; the method was immunoSEQ multiplex PCR. Found here are about 86,000 clones, 85% to 90% of them singletons; the top ten hold roughly a tenth. Brentuximab vedotin exposure varied among the patients, all of whom had relapsed after autologous stem cell transplantation. The sample here was peripheral blood mononuclear cells (PBMCs), taken before the second cycle of nivolumab. These receptors were obtained from a human donor with classical Hodgkin lymphoma.

This clone was detected once. The V gene is TRBV4-1, the J gene TRBJ2-3; tentative D call: TRBD2 (5 bases). The CDR3 consists of 17 residues. The V gene lost 1 base and the J gene lost 3 bases, with 17 bases spanning the gap. Germline V CDR1 and CDR2: MGHRA, YSYEKL. The CDR3 DNA follows: TGCGCCAGCAGCCAAGTACTTTTCTTTGGAGGAACAGATACGCAGTATTTT. Translating gives CASSQVLFFGGTDTQYF.

This clone showed up just a few times. The rearrangement joins TRBV18 to TRBJ1-4; D remains unclear. Germline V CDR1 and CDR2: KGHSH, LQKENI. With 3 bases removed from V and 2 bases from J, the gap between germline ends came to 7 bases. The CDR3 covers 14 residues. CDR3 sequence (DNA): TGTGCCAGCTCACCCGGGTTTACTAATGAAAAACTGTTTTTT. Translation gives CASSPGFTNEKLFF.

This clone was counted a few times. At the DNA level, this CDR3 is encoded by other sequences in the same sample as well. This chain links TRBV28 with TRBJ1-1; possibly TRBD1 for D (6 bases). The CDR3 is made up of 15 amino acids. Germline CDR1 is MDHEN and CDR2 is SYDVKM. V dropped 2 bases and J dropped 1 base, with 11 bases sitting between them. The CDR3 region is CASSLQGRRNTEAFF. The CDR3 nucleotides read TGTGCCAGCAGTTTACAGGGGCGACGGAACACTGAAGCTTTCTTT. The entire variable domain, with the rest obtained from reference TRBV28 and TRBJ1-1, is as follows: DVKVTQSSRYLVKRTGEKVFLECVQDMDHENMFWYRQDPGLGLRLIYFSYDVKMKEKGDIPEGYSVSREKKERFSLILESASTNQTSMYLCASSLQGRRNTEAFFGQGTRLTVV.

The chain is built from TRBV28 and TRBJ2-4; 7 bases align to TRBD1. This CDR3 has 16 residues. The ends lost 3 bases at V and 2 bases at J; junction bases unmatched: 7. Germline V lookup: CDR1 MDHEN, CDR2 SYDVKM. The CDR3 reads CASSFPGGPPKNIQYF. DNA of the CDR3: TGTGCCAGCAGTTTCCCAGGGGGTCCCCCCAAAAACATTCAGTACTTC.

V is TRBV7-9 and J is TRBJ2-1; D perhaps matches TRBD1 (6 bases). Germline CDR1 is SEHNR and CDR2 is FQNEAQ (reference sequence). V was pared by 5 bases and J by 4 bases, with 18 bases between. CDR3 length: 16 residues. In DNA, the CDR3 is TGTGCCAGCAGCCCTCCCGGGACAAACCCTTACAATGAGCAGTTCTTC. As protein: CASSPPGTNPYNEQFF. Full variable domain (rest looked up from reference TRBV7-9 and TRBJ2-1): DTGVSQNPRHKITKRGQNVTFRCDPISEHNRLYWYRQTLGQGPEFLTYFQNEAQLEKSRLLSDRFSAERPKGSFSTLEIQRTEQGDSAMYLCASSPPGTNPYNEQFFGPGTRLTVL.

This clone has just one count. V is TRBV19 and J is TRBJ1-1, with 9 positions matching TRBD1. Germline CDR1 is LNHDA and CDR2 is SQIVND (reference sequence). V shed 10 bases and J 1 base; nucleotides not matched to a gene: 4. The length of the CDR3 is 13 residues. CDR3 sequence reads: CATRTGANTEAFF. The CDR3 DNA sequence: TGTGCCACAAGGACAGGGGCGAACACTGAAGCTTTCTTT.

The rearrangement joins TRBV9 to TRBJ1-1; D is unresolved. CDR3 size: 14 residues. The germline gives CDR1 SGDLS, CDR2 YYNGEE. Trimming stripped 0 bases from V and 1 base from J, with 7 bases between. For the CDR3, the DNA is TGTGCCAGCAGCGTAGAGGCCAGGAACACTGAAGCTTTCTTT. Its protein product is CASSVEARNTEAFF.